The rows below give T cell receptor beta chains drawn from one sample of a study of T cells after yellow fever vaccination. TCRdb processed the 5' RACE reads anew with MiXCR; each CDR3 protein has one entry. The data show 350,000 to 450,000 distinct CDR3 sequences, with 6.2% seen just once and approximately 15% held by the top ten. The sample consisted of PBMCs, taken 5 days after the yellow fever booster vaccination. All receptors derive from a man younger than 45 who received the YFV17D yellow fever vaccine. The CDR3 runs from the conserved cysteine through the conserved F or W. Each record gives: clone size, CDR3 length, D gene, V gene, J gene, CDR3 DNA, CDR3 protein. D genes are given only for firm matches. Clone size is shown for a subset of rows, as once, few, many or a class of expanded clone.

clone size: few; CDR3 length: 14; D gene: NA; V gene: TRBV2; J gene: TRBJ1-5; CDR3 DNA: TGTGCCAGCAGTGGTATGGGGGTCAATCAGCCCCAGCATTTT; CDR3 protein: CASSGMGVNQPQHF
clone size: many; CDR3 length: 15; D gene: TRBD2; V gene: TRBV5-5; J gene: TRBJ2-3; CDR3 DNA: TGTGCCAGCAGCGCGACGGGACTACCCACAGATACGCAGTATTTT; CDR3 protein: CASSATGLPTDTQYF
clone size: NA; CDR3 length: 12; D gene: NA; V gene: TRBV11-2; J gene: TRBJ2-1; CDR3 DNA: TGTGCCAGCAGCTTAGAGGGTGTTGAGCAGTTCTTC; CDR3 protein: CASSLEGVEQFF
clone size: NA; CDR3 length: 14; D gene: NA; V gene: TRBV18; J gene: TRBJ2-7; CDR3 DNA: TGTGCCAGCTCACCACCGCTAGGGGAGGTCGAGCAGTACTTC; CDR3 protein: CASSPPLGEVEQYF
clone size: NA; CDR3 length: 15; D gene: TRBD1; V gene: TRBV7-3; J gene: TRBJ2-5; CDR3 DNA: TGTGCCAGCAGCTTAAAAGGGGGCGCAGAAGAGACCCAGTACTTC; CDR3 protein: CASSLKGGAEETQYF
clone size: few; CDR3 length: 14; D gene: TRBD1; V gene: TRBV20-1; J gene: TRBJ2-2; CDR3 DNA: TGCAGTGCTAGAGGGACAGGGAACACCGGGGAGCTGTTTTTT; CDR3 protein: CSARGTGNTGELFF
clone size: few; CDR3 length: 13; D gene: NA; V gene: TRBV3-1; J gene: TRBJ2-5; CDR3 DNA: TGTGCCAGCAGCCCCTCAGTCCGGGAGACCCAGTACTTC; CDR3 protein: CASSPSVRETQYF
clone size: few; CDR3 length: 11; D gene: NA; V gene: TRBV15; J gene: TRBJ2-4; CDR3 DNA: TGTGCCACCAGGAACAGGGTTATTCAGTACTTC; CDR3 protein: CATRNRVIQYF
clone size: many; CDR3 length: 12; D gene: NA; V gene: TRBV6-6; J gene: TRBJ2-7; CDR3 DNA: TGTGCCAGCAGCGCAGGGGGGTACGAGCAGTACTTC; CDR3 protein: CASSAGGYEQYF
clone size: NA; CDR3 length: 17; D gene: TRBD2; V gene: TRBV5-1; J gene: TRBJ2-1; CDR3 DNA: TGCGCCAGCAGCTTGGCCGGGGGGATAGGGGCCTACAATGAGCAGTTCTTC; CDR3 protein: CASSLAGGIGAYNEQFF
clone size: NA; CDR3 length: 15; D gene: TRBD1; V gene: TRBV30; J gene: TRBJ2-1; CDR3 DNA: TGTGCCTGGAGTACCGGGACAGGGTTATACAATGAGCAGTTCTTC; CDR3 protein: CAWSTGTGLYNEQFF
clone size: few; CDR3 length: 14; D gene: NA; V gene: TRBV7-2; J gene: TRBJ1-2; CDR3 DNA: TGTGCCAGCAGCTCACCTACAGCTTCCTATGGCTACACCTTC; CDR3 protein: CASSSPTASYGYTF
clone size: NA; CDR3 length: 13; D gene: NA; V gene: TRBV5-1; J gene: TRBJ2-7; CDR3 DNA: TGCGCCAGCAGCTTTGAAGGGTCCTACGAGCAGTACTTC; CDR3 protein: CASSFEGSYEQYF
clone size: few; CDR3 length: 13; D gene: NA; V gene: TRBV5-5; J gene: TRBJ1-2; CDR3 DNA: TGTGCCAGCAGCCAAGATGGTATCTATGGCTACACCTTC; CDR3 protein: CASSQDGIYGYTF
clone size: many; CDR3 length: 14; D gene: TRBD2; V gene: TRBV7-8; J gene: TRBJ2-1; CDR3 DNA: TGTGCCAGCAGCTTTGGGGGAGGGAACAATGAGCAGTTCTTC; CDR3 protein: CASSFGGGNNEQFF
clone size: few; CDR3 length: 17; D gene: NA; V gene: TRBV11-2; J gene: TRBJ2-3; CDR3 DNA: TGTGCCAGCAGCACGGCCACTAGGGCGGGGCGCACAGATACGCAGTATTTT; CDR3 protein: CASSTATRAGRTDTQYF
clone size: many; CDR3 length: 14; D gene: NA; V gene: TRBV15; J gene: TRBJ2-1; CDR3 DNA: TGTGCCACCAACTCGCTTACAGGGTTAAATGAGCAGTTCTTC; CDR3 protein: CATNSLTGLNEQFF
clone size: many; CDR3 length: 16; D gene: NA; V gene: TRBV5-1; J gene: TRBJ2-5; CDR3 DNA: TGCGCCAGCAGCTTTTTCACTGGTCGGTCAGGGGAGACCCAGTACTTC; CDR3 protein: CASSFFTGRSGETQYF
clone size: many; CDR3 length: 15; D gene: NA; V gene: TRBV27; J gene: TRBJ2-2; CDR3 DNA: TGTGCCAGCAGGAGGGACACTGGAGGGGTCGGGGAGCTGTTTTTT; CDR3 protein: CASRRDTGGVGELFF
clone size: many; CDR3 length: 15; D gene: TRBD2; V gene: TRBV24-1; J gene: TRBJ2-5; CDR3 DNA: TGTGCCACCAGTGACCAGGGACTAGCGGGAGAGACCCAGTACTTC; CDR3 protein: CATSDQGLAGETQYF
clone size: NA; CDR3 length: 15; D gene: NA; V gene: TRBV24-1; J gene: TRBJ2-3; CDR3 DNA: TGTGCCACCAGTGATTTGAACAGGGTAGCAGATACGCAGTATTTT; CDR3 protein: CATSDLNRVADTQYF
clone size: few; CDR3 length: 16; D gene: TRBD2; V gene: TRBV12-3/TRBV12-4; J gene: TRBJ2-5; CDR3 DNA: TGTGCCAGCACCCCGGTCGGTAGCGGGAGTGGAAAGACCCAGTACTTC; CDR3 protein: CASTPVGSGSGKTQYF
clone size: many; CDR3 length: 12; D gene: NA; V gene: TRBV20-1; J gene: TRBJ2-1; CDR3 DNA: TGCAGTGCTAGAGACCTAAACAATGAGCAGTTCTTC; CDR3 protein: CSARDLNNEQFF
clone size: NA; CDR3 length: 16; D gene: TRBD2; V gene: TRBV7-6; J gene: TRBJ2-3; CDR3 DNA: TGTGCCAGCAGCCACGGGACTAGGATTGTTACAGATACGCAGTATTTT; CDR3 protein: CASSHGTRIVTDTQYF
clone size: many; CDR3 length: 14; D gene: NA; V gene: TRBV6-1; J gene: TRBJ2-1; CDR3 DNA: TGTGCCAGCAGGGACGACCTCTCCTACAATGAGCAGTTCTTC; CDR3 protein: CASRDDLSYNEQFF
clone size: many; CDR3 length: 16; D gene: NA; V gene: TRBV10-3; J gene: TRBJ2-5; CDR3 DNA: TGTGCCATCAGTGACAACTCCCGGGGTGGTGGGGAGACCCAGTACTTC; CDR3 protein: CAISDNSRGGGETQYF
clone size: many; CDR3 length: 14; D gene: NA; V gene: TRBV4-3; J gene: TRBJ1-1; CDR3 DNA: TGCGCCAGCAGCCAAAGGGGACCCGGGGCTGAAGCTTTCTTT; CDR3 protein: CASSQRGPGAEAFF
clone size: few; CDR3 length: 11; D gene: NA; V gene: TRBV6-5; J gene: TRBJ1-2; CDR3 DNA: TGTGCCAGCGGAACAGATTATGGCTACACCTTC; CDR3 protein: CASGTDYGYTF
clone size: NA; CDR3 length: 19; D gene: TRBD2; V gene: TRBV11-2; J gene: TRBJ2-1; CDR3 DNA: TGTGCCAGCAGACGGACTCCGACCGGGACTAGCGGGAGTTTGCGTGAGCAGTTCTTC; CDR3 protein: CASRRTPTGTSGSLREQFF
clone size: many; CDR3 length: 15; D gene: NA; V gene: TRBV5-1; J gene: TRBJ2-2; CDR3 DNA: TGCGCCAGCAGCCCACAGGGCTTGAACACCGGGGAGCTGTTTTTT; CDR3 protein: CASSPQGLNTGELFF
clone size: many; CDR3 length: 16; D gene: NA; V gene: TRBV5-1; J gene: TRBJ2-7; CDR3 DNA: TGCGCCAGCAGCCCCAGGGGGCTAGCGGATCCCGGCGAGCAGTACTTC; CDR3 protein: CASSPRGLADPGEQYF
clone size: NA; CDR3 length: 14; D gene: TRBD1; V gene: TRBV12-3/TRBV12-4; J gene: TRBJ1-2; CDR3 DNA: TGTGCCAGCAAGAGGGACAGGGGTGGCGGTGGCTACACCTTC; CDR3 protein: CASKRDRGGGGYTF
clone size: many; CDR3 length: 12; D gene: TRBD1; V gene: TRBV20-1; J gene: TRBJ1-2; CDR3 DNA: TGCAGTGCCCTGACAGGGAACTATGGCTACACCTTC; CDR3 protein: CSALTGNYGYTF
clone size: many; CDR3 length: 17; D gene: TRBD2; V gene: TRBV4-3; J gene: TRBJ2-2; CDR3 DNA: TGCGCCAGCAGCCAAGATCTGCTAGCGGGAGTTAGCGGGGAGCTGTTTTTT; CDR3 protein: CASSQDLLAGVSGELFF
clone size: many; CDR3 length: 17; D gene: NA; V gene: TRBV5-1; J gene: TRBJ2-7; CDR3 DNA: TGCGCCAGCAGCTTGGCCGAGAGGGCTAACCTCAACTACGAGCAGTACTTC; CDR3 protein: CASSLAERANLNYEQYF
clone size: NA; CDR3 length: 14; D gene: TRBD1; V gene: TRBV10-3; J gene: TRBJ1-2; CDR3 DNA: TGTGCCATCAGTGAGTTGGGACAGAACTATGGCTACACCTTC; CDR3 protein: CAISELGQNYGYTF
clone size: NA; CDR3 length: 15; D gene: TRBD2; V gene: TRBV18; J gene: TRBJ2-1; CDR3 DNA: TGTGCCAGCTCACCAGGATCGGGGGGCTACAATGAGCAGTTCTTC; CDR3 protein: CASSPGSGGYNEQFF
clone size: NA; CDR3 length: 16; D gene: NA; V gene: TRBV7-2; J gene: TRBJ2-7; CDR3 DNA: TGTGCCAGCAGCCGGATGTCAGGGTCCACATACTACGAGCAGTACTTC; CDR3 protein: CASSRMSGSTYYEQYF
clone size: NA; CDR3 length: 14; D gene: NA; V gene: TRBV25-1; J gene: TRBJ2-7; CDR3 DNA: TGTGCCAGCAGCCCGGTAGGGGGGCACTACGAGCAGTACTTC; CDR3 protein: CASSPVGGHYEQYF
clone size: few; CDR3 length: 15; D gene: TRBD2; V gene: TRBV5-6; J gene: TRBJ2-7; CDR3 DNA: TGTGCCAGCAGCTTGTTTAGCGGGAGCGGATACGAGCAGTACTTC; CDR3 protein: CASSLFSGSGYEQYF
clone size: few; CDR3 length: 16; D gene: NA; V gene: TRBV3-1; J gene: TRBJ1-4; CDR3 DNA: TGTGCCAGCAGCCCGATGGGAGGACGGAGTAATGAAAAACTGTTTTTT; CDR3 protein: CASSPMGGRSNEKLFF
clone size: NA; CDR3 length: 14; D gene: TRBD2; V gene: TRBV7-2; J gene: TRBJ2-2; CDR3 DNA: TGTGCCAGCCTCCTAGCGGCTCACACCGGGGAGCTGTTTTTT; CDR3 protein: CASLLAAHTGELFF
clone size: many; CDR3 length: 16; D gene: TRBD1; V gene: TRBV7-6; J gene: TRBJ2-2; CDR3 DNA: TGTGCCAGCAGCGTACAGGGGGCGCAGGTTCCCGGGGAGCTGTTTTTT; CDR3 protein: CASSVQGAQVPGELFF
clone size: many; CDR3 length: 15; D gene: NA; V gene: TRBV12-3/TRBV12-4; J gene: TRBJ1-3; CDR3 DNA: TGTGCCAGCAGTTCTTTGGACCTCTCTGGAAACACCATATATTTT; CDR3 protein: CASSSLDLSGNTIYF
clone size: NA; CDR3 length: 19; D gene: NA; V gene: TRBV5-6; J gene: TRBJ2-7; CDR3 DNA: TGTGCCAGCAGCTTGGATATTCGCACTCATAAAATCGCCACCTACGAGCAGTACTTC; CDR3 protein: CASSLDIRTHKIATYEQYF
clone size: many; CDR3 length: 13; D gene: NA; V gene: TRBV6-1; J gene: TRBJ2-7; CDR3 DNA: TGTGCCAGCAGTGAAGCGCATGGTTACGAGCAGTACTTC; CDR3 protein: CASSEAHGYEQYF
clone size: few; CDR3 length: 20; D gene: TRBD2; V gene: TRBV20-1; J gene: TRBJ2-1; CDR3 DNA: TGCAGTGTCCCCTATCGGGCAGGGACTAGCGGGAGCCTAGCCCATAATGAGCAGTTCTTC; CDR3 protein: CSVPYRAGTSGSLAHNEQFF
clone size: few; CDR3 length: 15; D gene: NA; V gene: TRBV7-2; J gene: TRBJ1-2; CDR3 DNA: TGTGCCAGCAGCCGAGGGGGGGCGCCAAGGAGTGGCTACACCTTC; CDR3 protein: CASSRGGAPRSGYTF
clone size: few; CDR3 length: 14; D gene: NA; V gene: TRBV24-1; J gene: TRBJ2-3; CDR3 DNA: TGTGCCACCGGGAGGTCAGGAAGCACAGATACGCAGTATTTT; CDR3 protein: CATGRSGSTDTQYF
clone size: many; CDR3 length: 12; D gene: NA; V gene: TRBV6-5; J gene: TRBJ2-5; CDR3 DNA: TGTGCCAGCAGTGCCGAAGGGGAGACCCAGTACTTC; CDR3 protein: CASSAEGETQYF
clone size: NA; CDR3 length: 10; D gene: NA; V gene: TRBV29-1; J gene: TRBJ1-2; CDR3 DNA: TGCAGCGTTGATTCTCGTGGCTACACCTTC; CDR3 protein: CSVDSRGYTF
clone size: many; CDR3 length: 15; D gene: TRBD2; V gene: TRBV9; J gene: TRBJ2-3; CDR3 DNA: TGTGCCAGCAGCTCCCTTAGCGGGAGCGCCGGGACGCAGTATTTT; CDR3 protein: CASSSLSGSAGTQYF
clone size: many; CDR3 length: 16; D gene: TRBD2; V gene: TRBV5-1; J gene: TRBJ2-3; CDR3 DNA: TGCGCCAGCAGCCGCAGCGGGATGGGTAACACAGATACGCAGTATTTT; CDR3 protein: CASSRSGMGNTDTQYF
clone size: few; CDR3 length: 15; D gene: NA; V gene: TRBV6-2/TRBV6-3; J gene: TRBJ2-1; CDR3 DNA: TGTGCCAGCAGTTGCCGGGACTCTAGTTCCAATGAGCAGTTCTTC; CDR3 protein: CASSCRDSSSNEQFF
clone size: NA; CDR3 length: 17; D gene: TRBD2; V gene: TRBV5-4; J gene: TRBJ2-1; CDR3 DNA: TGTGCCAGCAGCTTGACTAGCGGGAGTTTCTCCTACAATGATCAGTTCTTC; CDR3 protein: CASSLTSGSFSYNDQFF